Below are 4 T cell receptor beta chains sequenced from a single sample in a study of T cell responses to AZD1222 COVID-19 vaccine. Using immunoSEQ multiplex PCR, the repertoire was profiled, and TCRdb retains in-frame clones only, with some absent. The repertoire holds around 100,000 clones, with 80% to 85% as singletons. The sample was peripheral blood, taken on day 0 of AZD1222 vaccination. All receptors come from an adult in good health.

This clone has just a few counts. DNA for the CDR3: TGTGCCAGCAGCTTGGATGAACCTACGCAGTATTTT. It yields the protein CASSLDEPTQYF. The chain employs TRBV7-9 and TRBJ2-3; D call uncertain. The CDR3 length is 12 residues. Germline CDR1 reads SEHNR; CDR2 reads FQNEAQ (reference sequence). With 3 bases removed from V and 8 bases from J, the gap between germline ends came to 9 bases.

This chain joins TRBV3-1 (or the pseudogene TRBV3-2) and TRBJ1-4, with D hard to call. The V end lost 1 base, the J end lost 10 bases, and 16 bases lay between the germline ends. The CDR3 is 15 amino acids. Looked up from germline, CDR1 is LGHDT and CDR2 is YNNKEL (reference sequence). The CDR3, as DNA: TGTGCCAGCAGCCAAGGTGACATACTTGGAGTAAAACTGTTTTTT. Amino acids: CASSQGDILGVKLFF.

The chain uses TRBV7-6 and TRBJ2-5; D uncertain. Germline assignment: CDR1 SGHVS and CDR2 FNYEAQ. CDR3 length: 11 amino acids. Trimming stripped 4 bases from V and 4 bases from J, with 4 bases between. This CDR3 reads CASSSGETQYF. The CDR3 region has the DNA TGTGCCAGCAGCTCGGGAGAGACCCAGTACTTC.

The chain uses TRBV30 and TRBJ1-2; no clear D. Germline values: CDR1 GTSNPN, CDR2 SVGIG (reference sequence). Trimming shortened V by 5 bases and J by 7 bases, and 23 bases separated the two germline ends. This CDR3 contains 15 residues. In nucleotides, the CDR3 is TGTGCCTGGGCTAAGGGTCTGGACCCGAGCACTGGCTACACCTTC. This gives the protein CAWAKGLDPSTGYTF.